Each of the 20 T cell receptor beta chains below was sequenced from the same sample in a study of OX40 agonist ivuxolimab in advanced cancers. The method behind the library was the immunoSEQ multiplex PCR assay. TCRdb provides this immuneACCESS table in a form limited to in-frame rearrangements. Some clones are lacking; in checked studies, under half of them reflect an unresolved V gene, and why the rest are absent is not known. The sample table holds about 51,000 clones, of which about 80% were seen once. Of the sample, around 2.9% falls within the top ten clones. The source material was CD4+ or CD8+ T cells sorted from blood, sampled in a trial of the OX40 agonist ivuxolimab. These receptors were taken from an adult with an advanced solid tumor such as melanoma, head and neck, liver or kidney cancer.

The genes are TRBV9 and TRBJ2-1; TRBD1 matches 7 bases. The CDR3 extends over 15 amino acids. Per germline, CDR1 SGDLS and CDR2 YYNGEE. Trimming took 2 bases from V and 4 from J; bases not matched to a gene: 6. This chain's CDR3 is CASSVAGTDYNEQFF. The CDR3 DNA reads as TGTGCCAGCAGCGTGGCAGGGACAGATTACAATGAGCAGTTCTTC.

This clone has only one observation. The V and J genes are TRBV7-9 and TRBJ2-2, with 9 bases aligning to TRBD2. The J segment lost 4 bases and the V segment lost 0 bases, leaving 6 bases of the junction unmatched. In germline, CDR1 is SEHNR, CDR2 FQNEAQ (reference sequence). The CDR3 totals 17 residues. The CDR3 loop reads CASSLAERGAVTGELFF. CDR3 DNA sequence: TGTGCCAGCAGCTTAGCTGAGCGGGGGGCGGTCACCGGGGAGCTGTTTTTT.

The CDR3 sequence: CASSLVLGMITEAFF. The CDR3 nucleotides read TGTGCCAGCAGCTTGGTGTTGGGAATGATCACTGAAGCTTTCTTT. The chain links TRBV5-5 to TRBJ1-1; D gene unclear. The CDR3 consists of 15 residues. Germline V gene data show CDR1 as SGHKS and CDR2 as YYEKEE (reference sequence). Trimming removed 0 bases at V and 4 bases at J, with 13 bases between.

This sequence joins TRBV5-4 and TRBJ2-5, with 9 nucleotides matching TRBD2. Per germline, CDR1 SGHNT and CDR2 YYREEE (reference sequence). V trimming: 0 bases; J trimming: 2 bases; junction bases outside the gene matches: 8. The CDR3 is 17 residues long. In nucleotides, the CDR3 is TGTGCCAGCAGCTTGGCCGAACTAGCGGGCCTACAAGAGACCCAGTACTTC. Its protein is CASSLAELAGLQETQYF.

The CDR3 sequence is CASSSGGRVSGTDTQYF. The CDR3 region has the DNA TGTGCCAGCAGCTCAGGCGGGAGGGTGTCAGGAACAGATACGCAGTATTTT. This chain connects TRBV11-2 to TRBJ2-3; the match to TRBD2 covers 9 bases. There are 17 residues in the CDR3. Trimming took 4 bases from V and 3 from J; bases not matched to a gene: 11. The germline gives CDR1 SGHAT, CDR2 FQNNGV.

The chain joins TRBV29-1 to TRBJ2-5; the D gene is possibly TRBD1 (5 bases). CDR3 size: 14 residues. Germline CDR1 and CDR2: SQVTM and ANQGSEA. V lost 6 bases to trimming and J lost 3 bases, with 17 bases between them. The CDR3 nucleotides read TGCAGCGTGACCCTGGGGCAGATCGAAGAGACCCAGTACTTC. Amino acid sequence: CSVTLGQIEETQYF.

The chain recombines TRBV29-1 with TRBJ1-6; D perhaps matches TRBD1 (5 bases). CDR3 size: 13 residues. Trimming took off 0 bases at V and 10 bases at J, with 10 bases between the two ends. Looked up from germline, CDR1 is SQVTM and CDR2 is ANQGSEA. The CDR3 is CSVEEGEGSPLHF. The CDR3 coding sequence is TGCAGCGTTGAAGAGGGCGAGGGGTCACCCCTCCACTTT.

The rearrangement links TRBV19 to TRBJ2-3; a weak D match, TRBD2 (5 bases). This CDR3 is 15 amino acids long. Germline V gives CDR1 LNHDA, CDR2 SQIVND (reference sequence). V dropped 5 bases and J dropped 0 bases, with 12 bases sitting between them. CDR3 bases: TGTGCCAGTAGTCCCGGTGGAGGCAGCACAGATACGCAGTATTTT. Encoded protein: CASSPGGGSTDTQYF. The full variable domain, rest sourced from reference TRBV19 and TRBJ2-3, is DGGITQSPKYLFRKEGQNVTLSCEQNLNHDAMYWYRQDPGQGLRLIYYSQIVNDFQKGDIAEGYSVSREKKESFPLTVTSAQKNPTAFYLCASSPGGGSTDTQYFGPGTRLTVL.

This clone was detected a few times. The CDR3 DNA is TGTGCCAGCAGCGGACAGGGAAACTATGGCTACACCTTC. It codes for CASSGQGNYGYTF. This chain uses TRBV2 with TRBJ1-2, with 8 bases lining up with TRBD1. The V gene's germline CDR1 is SNHLY and CDR2 FYNNEI. V shed 6 bases and J 2 bases; nucleotides not matched to a gene: 2. The CDR3 is made up of 13 amino acids.

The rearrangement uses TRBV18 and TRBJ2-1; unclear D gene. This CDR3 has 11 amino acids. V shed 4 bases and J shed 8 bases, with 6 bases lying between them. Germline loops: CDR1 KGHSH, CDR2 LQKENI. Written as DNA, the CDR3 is TGTGCCAGCTCACGAGGAGATGAGCAGTTCTTC. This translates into CASSRGDEQFF.

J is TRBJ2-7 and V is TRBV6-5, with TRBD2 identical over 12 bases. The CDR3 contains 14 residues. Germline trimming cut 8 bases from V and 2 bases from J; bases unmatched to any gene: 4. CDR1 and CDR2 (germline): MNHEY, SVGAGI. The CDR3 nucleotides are TGTGCCAGCTGCCTAGCGGGGGGGCCCTACGAGCAGTACTTC. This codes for CASCLAGGPYEQYF.

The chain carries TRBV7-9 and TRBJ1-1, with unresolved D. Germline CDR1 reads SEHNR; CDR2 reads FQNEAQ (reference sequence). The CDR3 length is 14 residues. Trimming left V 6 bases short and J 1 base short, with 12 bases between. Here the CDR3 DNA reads TGTGCCAGCAGGCCGTCCTCGGGGAACACTGAAGCTTTCTTT. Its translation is CASRPSSGNTEAFF.

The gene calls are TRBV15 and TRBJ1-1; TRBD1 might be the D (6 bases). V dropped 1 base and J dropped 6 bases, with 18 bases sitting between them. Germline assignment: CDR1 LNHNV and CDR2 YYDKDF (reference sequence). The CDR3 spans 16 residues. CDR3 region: CATSRGAGGRGSEAFF. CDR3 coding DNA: TGTGCCACCAGCAGAGGGGCCGGCGGGAGGGGGTCTGAAGCTTTCTTT.

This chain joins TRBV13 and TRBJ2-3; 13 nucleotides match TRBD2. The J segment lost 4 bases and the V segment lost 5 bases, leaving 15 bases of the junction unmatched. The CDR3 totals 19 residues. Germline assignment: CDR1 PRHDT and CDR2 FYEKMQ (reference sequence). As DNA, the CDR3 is TGTGCCAGCAGCCGGACTAGCGGGGGATTCAGTTCCCGGGCAGATACGCAGTATTTT. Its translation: CASSRTSGGFSSRADTQYF. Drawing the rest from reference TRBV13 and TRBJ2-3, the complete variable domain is AAGVIQSPRHLIKEKRETATLKCYPIPRHDTVYWYQQGPGQDPQFLISFYEKMQSDKGSIPDRFSAQQFSDYHSELNMSSLELGDSALYFCASSRTSGGFSSRADTQYFGPGTRLTVL.

The CDR3 loop reads CASSSRGGDTEAFF. CDR3 nucleotide sequence: TGTGCCAGCAGTTCCCGGGGGGGGGACACTGAAGCTTTCTTT. The chain employs TRBV6-5 and TRBJ1-1; D possibly corresponds to TRBD1 (5 bases). CDR1 and CDR2 from the germline V gene are MNHEY and SVGAGI. The length of the CDR3 is 14 residues. V was clipped by 4 bases and J by 3 bases, with 12 bases between them.

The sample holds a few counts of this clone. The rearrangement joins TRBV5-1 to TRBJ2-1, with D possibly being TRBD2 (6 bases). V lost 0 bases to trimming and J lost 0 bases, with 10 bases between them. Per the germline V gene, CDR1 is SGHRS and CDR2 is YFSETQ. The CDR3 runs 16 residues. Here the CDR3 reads CASSLEGGVSYNEQFF. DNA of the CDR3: TGCGCCAGCAGCTTGGAGGGCGGGGTCTCCTACAATGAGCAGTTCTTC.

CDR3 sequence: CASSLEGPGSQPQHF. The CDR3 nucleotides are TGCGCCAGCAGCTTGGAAGGGCCGGGATCCCAGCCCCAGCATTTT. The chain carries TRBV5-1 and TRBJ1-5; D is ambiguous. Trimming cost V 0 bases and J 7 bases, with 14 bases left between them. The CDR3 is 15 residues long. Germline CDR1 reads SGHRS; CDR2 reads YFSETQ.

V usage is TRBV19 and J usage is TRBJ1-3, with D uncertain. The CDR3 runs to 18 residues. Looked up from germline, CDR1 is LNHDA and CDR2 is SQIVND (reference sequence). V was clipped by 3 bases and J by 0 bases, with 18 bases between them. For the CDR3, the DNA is TGTGCCAGTAGTATCTCCCTCTTCCCGGGGATCTCTGGAAACACCATATATTTT. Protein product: CASSISLFPGISGNTIYF.

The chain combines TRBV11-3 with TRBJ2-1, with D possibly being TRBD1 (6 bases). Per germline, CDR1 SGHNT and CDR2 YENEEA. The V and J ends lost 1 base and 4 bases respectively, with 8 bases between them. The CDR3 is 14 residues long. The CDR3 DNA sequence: TGTGCCAGCAGCTTAGGGACAGAATACAATGAGCAGTTCTTC. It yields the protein CASSLGTEYNEQFF.

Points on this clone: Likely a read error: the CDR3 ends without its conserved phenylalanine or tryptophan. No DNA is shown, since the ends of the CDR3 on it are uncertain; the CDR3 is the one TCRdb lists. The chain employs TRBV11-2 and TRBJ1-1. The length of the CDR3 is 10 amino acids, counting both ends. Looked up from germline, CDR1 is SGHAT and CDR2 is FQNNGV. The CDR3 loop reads CASSLGRADR.